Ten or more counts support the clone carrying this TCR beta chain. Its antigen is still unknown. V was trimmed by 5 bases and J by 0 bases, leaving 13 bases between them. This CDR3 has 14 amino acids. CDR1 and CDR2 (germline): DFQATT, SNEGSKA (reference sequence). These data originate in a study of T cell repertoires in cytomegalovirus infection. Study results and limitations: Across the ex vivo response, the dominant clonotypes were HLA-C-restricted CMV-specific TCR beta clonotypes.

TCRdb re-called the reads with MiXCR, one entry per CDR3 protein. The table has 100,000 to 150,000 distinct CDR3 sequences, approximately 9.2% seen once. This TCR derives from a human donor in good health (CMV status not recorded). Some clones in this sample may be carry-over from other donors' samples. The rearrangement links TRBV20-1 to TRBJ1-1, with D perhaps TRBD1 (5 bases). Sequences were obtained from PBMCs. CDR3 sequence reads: CSAFRQIMNTEAFF. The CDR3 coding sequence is TGCAGTGCTTTTCGACAGATTATGAACACTGAAGCTTTCTTT.